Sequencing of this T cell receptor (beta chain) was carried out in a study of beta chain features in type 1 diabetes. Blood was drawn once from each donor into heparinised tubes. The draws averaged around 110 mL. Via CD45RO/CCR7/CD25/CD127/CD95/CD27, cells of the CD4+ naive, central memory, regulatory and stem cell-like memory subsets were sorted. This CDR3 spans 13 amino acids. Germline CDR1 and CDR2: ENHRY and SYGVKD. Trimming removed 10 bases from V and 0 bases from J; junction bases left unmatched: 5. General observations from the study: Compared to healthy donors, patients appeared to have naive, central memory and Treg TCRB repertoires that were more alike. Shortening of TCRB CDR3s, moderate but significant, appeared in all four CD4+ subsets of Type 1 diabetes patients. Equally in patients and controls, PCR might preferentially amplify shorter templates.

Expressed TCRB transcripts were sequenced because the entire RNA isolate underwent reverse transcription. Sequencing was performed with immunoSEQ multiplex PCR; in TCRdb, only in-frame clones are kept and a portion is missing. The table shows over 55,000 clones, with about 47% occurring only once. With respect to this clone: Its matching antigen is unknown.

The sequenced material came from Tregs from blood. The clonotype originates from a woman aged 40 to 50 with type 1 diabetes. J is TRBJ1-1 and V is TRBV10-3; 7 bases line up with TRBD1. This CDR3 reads CANQQGMNTEAFF. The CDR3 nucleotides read TGTGCCAACCAACAGGGGATGAACACTGAAGCTTTCTTT.